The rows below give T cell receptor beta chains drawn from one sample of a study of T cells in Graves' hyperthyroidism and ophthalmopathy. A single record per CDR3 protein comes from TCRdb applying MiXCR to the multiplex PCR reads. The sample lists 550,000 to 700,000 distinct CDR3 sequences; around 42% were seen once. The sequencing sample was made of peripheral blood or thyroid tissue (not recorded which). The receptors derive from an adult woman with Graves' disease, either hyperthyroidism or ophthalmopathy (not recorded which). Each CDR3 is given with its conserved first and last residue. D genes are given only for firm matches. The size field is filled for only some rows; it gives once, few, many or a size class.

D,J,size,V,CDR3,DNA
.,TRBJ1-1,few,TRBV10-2,CATKQGNTEAFF,TGTGCCACAAAACAGGGAAACACTGAAGCTTTCTTT
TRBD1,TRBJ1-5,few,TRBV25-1,CASSFRGAGGQPQHF,TGTGCCAGCAGTTTCAGGGGGGCCGGGGGTCAGCCCCAGCATTTT
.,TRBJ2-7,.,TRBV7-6,CASSLREDEQYF,TGTGCCAGCAGCTTAAGAGAGGACGAGCAGTACTTC
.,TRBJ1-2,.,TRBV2,CASSAVPESYGYTF,TGTGCCAGCAGTGCAGTTCCGGAATCCTATGGCTACACCTTC
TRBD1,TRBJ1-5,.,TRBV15,CATSDRADQPQHF,TGTGCCACCAGCGACAGGGCTGATCAGCCCCAGCATTTT
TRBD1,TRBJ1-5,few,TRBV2,CASSARTGGNQPQHF,TGTGCCAGCAGTGCTAGGACAGGGGGTAATCAGCCCCAGCATTTT
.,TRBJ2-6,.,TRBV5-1,CASSLGGGYYVLTF,TGCGCCAGCAGCTTGGGAGGCGGGTACTACGTCCTGACTTTC
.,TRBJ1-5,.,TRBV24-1,CATSDFSSNQPQHF,TGTGCCACCAGTGATTTCAGTAGCAATCAGCCCCAGCATTTT
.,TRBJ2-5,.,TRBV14,CASSLDPLAQTQYF,TGTGCCAGCAGCTTAGATCCCCTAGCGCAGACCCAGTACTTC
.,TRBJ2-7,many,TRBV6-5,CASSYSSRGAYEQYF,TGTGCCAGCAGTTACTCGAGTAGGGGAGCCTACGAGCAGTACTTC
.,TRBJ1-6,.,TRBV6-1,CASIDRRGESPLHF,TGTGCCAGCATCGACAGGAGGGGCGAGTCACCCCTCCACTTT
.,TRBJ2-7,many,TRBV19,CASSIAETKIYEQYF,TGTGCCAGTAGTATTGCTGAGACGAAGATCTACGAGCAGTACTTC
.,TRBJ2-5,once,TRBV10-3,CAISDNTQGMMETQYF,TGTGCCATCAGTGATAACACGCAGGGGATGATGGAGACCCAGTACTTC
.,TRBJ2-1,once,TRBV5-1,CASSLEGSSYNEQFF,TGCGCCAGCAGCTTGGAGGGGAGCTCCTACAATGAGCAGTTCTTC
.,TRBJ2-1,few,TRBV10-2,CASTQGFNEQFF,TGCGCCAGCACGCAGGGTTTCAATGAGCAGTTCTTC
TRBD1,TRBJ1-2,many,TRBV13,CASSLGDRLDGYTF,TGTGCCAGCAGCTTAGGGGACAGGTTGGATGGCTACACCTTC
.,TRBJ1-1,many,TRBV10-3,CAISDPWGANTEAFF,TGTGCCATCAGTGATCCGTGGGGGGCGAACACTGAAGCTTTCTTT
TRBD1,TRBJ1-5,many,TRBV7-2,CASSRYRGNNQPQHF,TGTGCCAGCAGCAGATACAGGGGGAACAATCAGCCCCAGCATTTT
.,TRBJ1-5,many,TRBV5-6,CASSLFLDSNQPQHF,TGTGCCAGCAGCTTGTTTTTGGACAGCAATCAGCCCCAGCATTTT
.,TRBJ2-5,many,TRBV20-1,CSASGSQETQYF,TGCAGTGCTAGCGGCAGCCAAGAGACCCAGTACTTC
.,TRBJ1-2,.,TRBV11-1,CASSLEGDQSYGYTF,TGTGCCAGCAGCTTAGAGGGAGATCAGAGCTATGGCTACACCTTC
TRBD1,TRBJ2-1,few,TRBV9,CASSPQGQHNEQFF,TGTGCCAGCAGCCCACAGGGACAGCACAATGAGCAGTTCTTC
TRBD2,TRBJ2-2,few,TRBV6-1,CASRGLGGSNTGELFF,TGTGCCAGCAGGGGGTTGGGGGGGTCGAACACCGGGGAGCTGTTTTTT
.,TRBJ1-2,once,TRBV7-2,CASSLTAGDGYTF,TGTGCCAGCAGCTTAACCGCAGGGGATGGCTACACCTTC
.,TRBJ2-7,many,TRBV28,CASSSQGIYEQYF,TGTGCCAGCAGTTCCCAGGGGATTTACGAGCAGTACTTC
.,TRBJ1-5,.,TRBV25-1,CASSDSQGPSNQPQHF,TGTGCCAGCAGTGACAGCCAGGGCCCTAGCAATCAGCCCCAGCATTTT
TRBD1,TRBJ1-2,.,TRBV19,CASSIGQGAFSNYGYTF,TGTGCCAGTAGTATCGGACAGGGGGCGTTCTCCAACTATGGCTACACCTTC
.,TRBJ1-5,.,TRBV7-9,CASSLLRYQPQHF,TGTGCCAGCAGCTTACTACGGTATCAGCCCCAGCATTTT
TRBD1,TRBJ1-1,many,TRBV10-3,CAIGTGLTEAFF,TGTGCCATCGGGACAGGGTTGACTGAAGCTTTCTTT
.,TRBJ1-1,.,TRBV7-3,CASSLNRNSGEAFF,TGTGCCAGCAGCTTAAATCGGAACTCTGGGGAAGCTTTCTTT